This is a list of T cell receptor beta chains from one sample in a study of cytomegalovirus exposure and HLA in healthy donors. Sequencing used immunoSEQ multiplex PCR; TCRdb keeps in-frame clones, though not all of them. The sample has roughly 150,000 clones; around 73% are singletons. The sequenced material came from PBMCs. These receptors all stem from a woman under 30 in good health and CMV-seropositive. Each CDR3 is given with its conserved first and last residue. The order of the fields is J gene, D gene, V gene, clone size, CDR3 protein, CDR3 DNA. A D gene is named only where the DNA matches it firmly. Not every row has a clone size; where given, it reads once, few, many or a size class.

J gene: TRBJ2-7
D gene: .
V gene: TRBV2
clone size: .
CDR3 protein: CASSEPKDSTSSYEQYF
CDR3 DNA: TGTGCCAGCAGTGAACCAAAGGACAGTACGAGTTCCTACGAGCAGTACTTC

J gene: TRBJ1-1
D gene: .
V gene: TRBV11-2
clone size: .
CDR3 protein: CASSLGPGDTEAFF
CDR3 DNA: TGTGCCAGCAGCTTAGGTCCCGGGGACACTGAAGCTTTCTTT

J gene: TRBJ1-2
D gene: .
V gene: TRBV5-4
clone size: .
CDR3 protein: CASSPDAGDYGYTF
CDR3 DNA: TGTGCCAGCAGCCCTGACGCGGGGGACTATGGCTACACCTTC

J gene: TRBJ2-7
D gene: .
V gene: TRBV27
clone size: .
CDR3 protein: CASSNRVSDEQYF
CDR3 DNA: TGTGCCAGCAGCAACAGGGTGAGCGACGAGCAGTACTTC

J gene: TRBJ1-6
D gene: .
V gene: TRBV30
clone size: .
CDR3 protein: CAYSGENNSPLHF
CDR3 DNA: TGTGCCTATTCGGGGGAAAATAATTCACCCCTCCACTTT

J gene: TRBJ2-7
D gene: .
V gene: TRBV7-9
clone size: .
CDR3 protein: CASSERTVYEQYF
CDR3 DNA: TGTGCCAGCAGCGAACGGACAGTCTACGAGCAGTACTTC

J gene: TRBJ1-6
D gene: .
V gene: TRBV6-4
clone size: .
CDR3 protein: CASSDSGVDNSPLHF
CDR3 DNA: TGTGCCAGCAGTGACTCCGGGGTGGATAATTCACCCCTCCACTTT

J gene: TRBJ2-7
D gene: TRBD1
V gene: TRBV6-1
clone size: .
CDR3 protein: CATATGRTGRYEQYF
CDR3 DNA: TGTGCCACCGCAACAGGTCGGACAGGGCGCTACGAGCAGTACTTC

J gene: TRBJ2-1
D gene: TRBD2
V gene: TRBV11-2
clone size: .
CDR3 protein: CASSFLAGGTYNEQFF
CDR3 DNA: TGTGCCAGCAGCTTCCTAGCGGGGGGGACCTACAATGAGCAGTTCTTC

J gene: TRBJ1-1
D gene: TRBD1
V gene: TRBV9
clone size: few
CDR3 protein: CASSRGGTVNTEAFF
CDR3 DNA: TGTGCCAGCAGCCGGGGGGGGACAGTGAACACTGAAGCTTTCTTT

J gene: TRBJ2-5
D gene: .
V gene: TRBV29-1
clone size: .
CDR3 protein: CSVRAETQYF
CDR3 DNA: TGCAGCGTTCGAGCAGAGACCCAGTACTTC

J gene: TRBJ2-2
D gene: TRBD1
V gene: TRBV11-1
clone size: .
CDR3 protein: CASSLWTGDDTGELFF
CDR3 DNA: TGTGCCAGCAGCTTGTGGACAGGGGACGACACCGGGGAGCTGTTTTTT

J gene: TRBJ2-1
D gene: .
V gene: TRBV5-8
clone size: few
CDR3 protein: CASSLITSTRLIQNEQFF
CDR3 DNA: TGTGCCAGCAGCCTGATAACTAGCACCCGCCTCATACAGAATGAGCAGTTCTTC

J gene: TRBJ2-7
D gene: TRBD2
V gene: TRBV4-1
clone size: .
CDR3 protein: CASSHTGLAVTYEQYF
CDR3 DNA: TGCGCCAGCAGCCACACGGGACTAGCGGTTACCTACGAGCAGTACTTC

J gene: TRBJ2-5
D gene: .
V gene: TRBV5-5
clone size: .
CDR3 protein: CASSLRGQETQYF
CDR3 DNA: TGTGCCAGCAGCTTGAGGGGCCAAGAGACCCAGTACTTC

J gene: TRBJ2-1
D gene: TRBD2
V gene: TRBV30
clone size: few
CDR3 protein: CAWRIAGGPNEQFF
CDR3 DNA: TGTGCCTGGAGAATAGCGGGGGGGCCAAATGAGCAGTTCTTC

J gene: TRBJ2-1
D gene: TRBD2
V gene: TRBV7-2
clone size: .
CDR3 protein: CASSLIYASGEWYNEQFF
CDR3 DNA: TGTGCCAGCAGCCTTATTTACGCTAGCGGGGAGTGGTACAATGAGCAGTTCTTC

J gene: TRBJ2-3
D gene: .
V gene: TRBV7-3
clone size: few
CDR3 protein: CASSPQTTDTQYF
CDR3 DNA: TGTGCCAGCAGCCCACAAACCACGGATACGCAGTATTTT

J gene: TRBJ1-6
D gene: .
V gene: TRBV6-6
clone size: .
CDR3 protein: CASWAPETSPLHF
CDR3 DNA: TGTGCCAGCTGGGCCCCAGAAACTTCACCCCTCCACTTT

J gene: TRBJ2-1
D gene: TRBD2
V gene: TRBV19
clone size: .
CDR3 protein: CASSIASTSGGNEQFF
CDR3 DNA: TGTGCCAGTAGTATAGCATCGACTAGCGGGGGGAATGAGCAGTTCTTC

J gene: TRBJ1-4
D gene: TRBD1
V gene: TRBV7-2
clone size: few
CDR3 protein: CASSLGQVPLNEKLFF
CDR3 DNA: TGTGCCAGCAGCTTGGGACAGGTCCCTCTTAATGAAAAACTGTTTTTT

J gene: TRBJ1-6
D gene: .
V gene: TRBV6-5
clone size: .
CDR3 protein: CASSYYEGGNSPLHF
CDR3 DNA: TGTGCCAGCAGTTACTACGAGGGAGGGAATTCACCCCTCCACTTT

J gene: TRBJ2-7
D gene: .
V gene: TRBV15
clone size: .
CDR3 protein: CATSREQGYEQYF
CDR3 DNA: TGTGCCACCAGCAGAGAACAGGGCTACGAGCAGTACTTC

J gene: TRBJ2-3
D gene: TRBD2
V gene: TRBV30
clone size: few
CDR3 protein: CAWSVFGLVNYATDTQYF
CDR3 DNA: TGTGCCTGGAGTGTATTTGGACTAGTGAATTATGCAACAGATACGCAGTATTTT

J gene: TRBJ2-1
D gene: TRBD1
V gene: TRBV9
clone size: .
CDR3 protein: CASSVGQGVNEQFF
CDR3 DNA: TGTGCCAGCAGCGTAGGTCAGGGGGTGAATGAGCAGTTCTTC

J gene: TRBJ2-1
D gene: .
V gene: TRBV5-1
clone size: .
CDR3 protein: CASTLLPGTLHNEQFF
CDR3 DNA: TGCGCCAGCACCCTACTTCCCGGGACATTGCACAATGAGCAGTTCTTC

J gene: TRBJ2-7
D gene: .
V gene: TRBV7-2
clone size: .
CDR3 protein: CASSPPLGSYEQYF
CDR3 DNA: TGTGCCAGCAGTCCTCCCCTCGGTTCCTACGAGCAGTACTTC

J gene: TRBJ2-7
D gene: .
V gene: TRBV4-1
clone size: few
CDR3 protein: CASSQATLPGEGEQYF
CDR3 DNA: TGCGCCAGCAGCCAAGCGACCCTTCCAGGGGAGGGCGAGCAGTACTTC

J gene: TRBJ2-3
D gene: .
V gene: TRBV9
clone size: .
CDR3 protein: CASSVGGGFSTDTQYF
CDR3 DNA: TGTGCCAGCAGCGTAGGTGGGGGCTTTAGCACAGATACGCAGTATTTT

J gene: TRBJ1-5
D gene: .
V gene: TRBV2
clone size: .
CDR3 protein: CASSVSGDSNQPQHF
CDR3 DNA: TGTGCCAGCAGTGTCTCAGGGGATAGCAATCAGCCCCAGCATTTT